A selection of T cell receptor beta chains follows, all from one sample in a study of neoadjuvant anti-PD-1 for oral cavity cancer. The assay was immunoSEQ multiplex PCR, and TCRdb's table has in-frame clones only and misses some. Among thousands of clones listed, approximately 72% were seen once. The input for sequencing was PBMCs, taken after nivolumab (anti-PD-1) treatment. The receptors were gathered from a person aged 40 to 85 with oral cavity squamous cell carcinoma. The CDR3 runs from the conserved cysteine through the conserved F or W. A D gene is named only where the DNA matches it firmly. Only part of the rows carry a size: once, few, many, or a class if the clone is expanded.

CDR3nt	CDR3aa	d_gene	abundance	v_gene	j_gene
TGTGCCAGCAGTGAAGGTCTTTCGGGTTCACCCCTCCACTTT	CASSEGLSGSPLHF	.	few	TRBV25-1	TRBJ1-6
TGTGCCAGCGGATTTACTATGACTGATGGCTACACCTTC	CASGFTMTDGYTF	.	.	TRBV6-1	TRBJ1-2
TGTGCCAGCAGTGAAGCGACAGGAATTGGCTACACCTTC	CASSEATGIGYTF	.	.	TRBV6-1	TRBJ1-2
TGTGCCAGCAGCGTGGACGGGCCGACGGGTGGAGGCGAGCAGTACTTC	CASSVDGPTGGGEQYF	.	.	TRBV5-6	TRBJ2-7
TGTGCCAGCAGTGAAGCAATGGGGAGTTACGAAGCTTTCTTT	CASSEAMGSYEAFF	.	.	TRBV6-1	TRBJ1-1
TGTGCCAGCAGCTTAGCGCCAGGGGCGGGCACTGGCTACACCTTC	CASSLAPGAGTGYTF	.	.	TRBV7-2	TRBJ1-2
TGCGCCAGCAGCGTCGGACAGCAAGAGACCCAGTACTTC	CASSVGQQETQYF	.	.	TRBV5-1	TRBJ2-5
TGTGCCAGCATTGGACAGGAGAATCAGCCCCAGCATTTT	CASIGQENQPQHF	TRBD1	.	TRBV2	TRBJ1-5
TGCGCCAGCAGCCAGACCCCAGGGAACTATGGCTACACCTTC	CASSQTPGNYGYTF	.	.	TRBV5-1	TRBJ1-2
TGTGCCATCAGTGAGAAAGGTGACTATGGCTACACCTTC	CAISEKGDYGYTF	.	once	TRBV10-3	TRBJ1-2
TGCGCCAGCAGCTTGGGGATGGGGGGCGCTTACGAGCAGTACTTC	CASSLGMGGAYEQYF	.	.	TRBV5-1	TRBJ2-7
TGTGCCACCAGCAGAGATGGCTCCCCGGAGGAGACCCAGTACTTC	CATSRDGSPEETQYF	.	.	TRBV15	TRBJ2-5
TGTGCCATCAGTGACACAGGGGACCCCTTCTACAATGAGCAGTTCTTC	CAISDTGDPFYNEQFF	TRBD1	once	TRBV10-3	TRBJ2-1
TGTGCCAGCAGTGATGGGGGCAAGGGCTACACCTTC	CASSDGGKGYTF	.	.	TRBV6-1	TRBJ1-2
TGTGCCAGCAAGGGGAGGGTAGGGGACGAAGCTTTCTTT	CASKGRVGDEAFF	.	.	TRBV27	TRBJ1-1
TGTGCCAGCAGTGATAGCAACAGGGTCGGTGGCTACACCTTC	CASSDSNRVGGYTF	.	.	TRBV2	TRBJ1-2
TGCAGTGCAGAGTGGTCCGATGAGCAGTTCTTC	CSAEWSDEQFF	.	.	TRBV20-1	TRBJ2-1
TGTGCCACTACGCCCCCCGGGATAGGGGAGACCCAGTACTTC	CATTPPGIGETQYF	.	.	TRBV6-5	TRBJ2-5
TGCGCCAGCAGCCCGACCACTCTAGCGGGAGTATCAAATGAGCAGTTCTTC	CASSPTTLAGVSNEQFF	TRBD2	.	TRBV5-1	TRBJ2-1
TGTGCCAGCAGCCAAGATATCGCGGGCGGGGGGGCTATCTACAATGAGCAGTTCTTC	CASSQDIAGGGAIYNEQFF	TRBD2	.	TRBV4-2	TRBJ2-1
TGTGCCAGCAGGTACCGGGACAGGGCCCACGAGCAGTACTTC	CASRYRDRAHEQYF	TRBD1	.	TRBV6-5	TRBJ2-7
TGTGCCAGCAGCTTGCCGGGAGGGGGCGAGCAGTACTTC	CASSLPGGGEQYF	TRBD2	.	TRBV5-4	TRBJ2-7
TGCGCCAGCAGCCCCGGGACTAGCGGCCAAGAGACCCAGTACTTC	CASSPGTSGQETQYF	TRBD2	.	TRBV5-1	TRBJ2-5
TGTGCCAGCAGCAAAGCATACGACAGGGGGTACGAGCAGTACTTC	CASSKAYDRGYEQYF	.	.	TRBV21-1	TRBJ2-7
TGCAGTGCTAAGGAGCAGTACTTC	CSAKEQYF	.	.	TRBV20-1	TRBJ2-7
TGTGCCAGCACCTCGGGGGGGGAGCAGTACTTC	CASTSGGEQYF	TRBD2	.	TRBV7-6	TRBJ2-7
TGCGCCAGCAGGGACCCCTCTGGGGCCAACGTCCTGACTTTC	CASRDPSGANVLTF	.	.	TRBV10-2	TRBJ2-6
TGTGCCAGTAGTAGGAGGAGAGATACGCAGTATTTT	CASSRRRDTQYF	.	few	TRBV19	TRBJ2-3
TGTGCCAGCAGTCCCCTGGCGGGGGGGAAAAGGGAGCAGTTCTTC	CASSPLAGGKREQFF	TRBD2	once	TRBV27	TRBJ2-1
TGTGCCAGCACGCCCTGGGTAGCGGGGGGCACAGATACGCAGTATTTT	CASTPWVAGGTDTQYF	TRBD2	.	TRBV9	TRBJ2-3
TGCGCCAGCAGCTTGGGTCTAGCGGGGAGCCTTGGTCGGGGTTCCTGGGAGCTGTTTTTT	CASSLGLAGSLGRGSWELFF	TRBD2	.	TRBV5-1	TRBJ2-2
TGCGCCAGCAGCTTGGACAGAGATTACGAGCAGTACTTC	CASSLDRDYEQYF	.	.	TRBV5-1	TRBJ2-7
TGTGCCAGTACTCAGGAGCGGGGGGTTACAGATACGCAGTATTTT	CASTQERGVTDTQYF	TRBD2	.	TRBV19	TRBJ2-3
TGTGCCACCAGCAGAGATCTAGGACAAGACGAGCAGTACTTC	CATSRDLGQDEQYF	.	.	TRBV15	TRBJ2-7
TGTGCCAGCAGCTTGGTTCTGGGTGGCTACACCTTC	CASSLVLGGYTF	.	.	TRBV5-6	TRBJ1-2
TGTGCCAGCAGCCCTAGCGGAGGAGAGACCCAGTACTTC	CASSPSGGETQYF	TRBD2	.	TRBV9	TRBJ2-5
TGTGCCAGCAGCTTACACAACCAAGAGACCCAGTACTTC	CASSLHNQETQYF	.	.	TRBV11-2	TRBJ2-5
TGTGCCAGCAGCCAAGCCGAGAGGGGTAGCAATCAGCCCCAGCATTTT	CASSQAERGSNQPQHF	.	.	TRBV4-2	TRBJ1-5
TGTGCCAGTTCAGGGTCAATCATGGGCTACACCTTC	CASSGSIMGYTF	.	.	TRBV9	TRBJ1-2
TGTGCCAGCAGCTTGACTCAGGGGGTTTCGTTATTTGGCTACACCTTC	CASSLTQGVSLFGYTF	TRBD1	.	TRBV7-2	TRBJ1-2
TGCGCCAGCACCGTGGGACTACCCGGCCAGTTCTTC	CASTVGLPGQFF	TRBD2	.	TRBV10-2	TRBJ2-1
TGTGCCAGCAGCTCACGTCGGGGACAAATCCCCACCGGTGACTACACCTTC	CASSSRRGQIPTGDYTF	.	.	TRBV7-9	TRBJ1-2
TGCGCCAGCAGCTTGGGGGGACAGCTGAACACTGAAGCTTTCTTT	CASSLGGQLNTEAFF	TRBD1	.	TRBV5-1	TRBJ1-1
TGTGCCAGCGGTACAGGGATGAACACTGAAGCTTTCTTT	CASGTGMNTEAFF	.	.	TRBV27	TRBJ1-1
TGTGCCAGCAGCTTGACGGGGCAGCCCCAGCATTTT	CASSLTGQPQHF	.	.	TRBV5-6	TRBJ1-5
TGCGCCAGCAGCTTGCAAACTAGCGAGGATGAGCAGTTCTTC	CASSLQTSEDEQFF	TRBD2	.	TRBV5-1	TRBJ2-1
TGTGCCAGCACCAAAAAGGGGGTTAACACCGGGGAGCTGTTTTTT	CASTKKGVNTGELFF	.	.	TRBV27	TRBJ2-2
TGTGCCAGCAGTGGCCCCGGAGAGACCCAGTACTTC	CASSGPGETQYF	.	.	TRBV25-1	TRBJ2-5
TGCAGTGCGCAAATGGGCGAGCAGTACTTC	CSAQMGEQYF	.	.	TRBV20-1	TRBJ2-7